This T cell receptor beta chain originates from a study of blood T cell repertoires in COVID-19. Authors' analysis steps: Amplification of reference gene primers provided the estimated nucleated cell counts. Repertoires were generated with immunoSEQ multiplex PCR, while TCRdb's copy carries only in-frame clones and drops some. V, J and clone size derive from that table, while D and trimming were established from the DNA sequence. This table has 300,000 to 400,000 clones, more than 75% appearing once. Germline CDR1 and CDR2: LNHDA and SQIVND (reference sequence). Trimming shortened V by 5 bases and J by 5 bases, and 9 bases separated the two germline ends. The CDR3 consists of 12 residues.

This receptor was taken from a woman in her forties or fifties with active or convalescent COVID-19. The chain has TRBV19 and TRBJ1-1; D uncertain. Sequenced material: peripheral blood. CDR3 in amino acids: CASSWGGTEAFF. The CDR3 region has the DNA TGTGCCAGTAGTTGGGGAGGGACTGAAGCTTTCTTT.